These T cell receptor beta chains were read from a single sample in a study of T-cell reconstitution after alpha-beta-depleted transplantation in children. TCRdb itself ran the PCR reads through MiXCR, one entry per CDR3 protein. The profile shows about 300,000 distinct CDR3 sequences, around 9.1% of them singletons. Sequencing used PBMCs, obtained before TCRalphabeta/CD19-depleted stem cell transplant. The receptors were sampled from a boy in the first two years of life with acute myeloid leukemia, due to receive a stem cell transplant. Each CDR3 is given with its conserved first and last residue. Fields, in order: clone size, J gene, V gene, D gene, CDR3 protein, CDR3 DNA. A D gene is named only where the DNA matches it firmly. Size is stated for part of the rows, as once, few or many counts, or as a class when the clone is expanded.

>many|TRBJ2-1|TRBV9|-
CASSVAGAGGNEQFF
TGTGCCAGCAGCGTAGCCGGGGCCGGAGGCAATGAGCAGTTCTTC
>-|TRBJ2-6|TRBV12-3/TRBV12-4|-
CASSTAPGAGANVLTF
TGTGCCAGCAGTACAGCACCAGGGGCTGGGGCCAACGTCCTGACTTTC
>many|TRBJ2-1|TRBV24-1|TRBD1
CATGQGYNEQFF
TGTGCCACGGGACAGGGCTACAATGAGCAGTTCTTC
>many|TRBJ1-2|TRBV29-1|-
CSVEVGLGYGYTF
TGCAGCGTTGAGGTGGGGCTCGGCTATGGCTACACCTTC
>many|TRBJ1-5|TRBV12-3/TRBV12-4|-
CASSNPNQPQHF
TGTGCCAGCAGTAACCCCAATCAGCCCCAGCATTTT
>many|TRBJ2-7|TRBV4-3|-
CASSQAAGDSYEQYF
TGCGCCAGCAGCCAAGCGGCAGGGGACTCCTACGAGCAGTACTTC
>many|TRBJ2-5|TRBV5-1|-
CASISDGETQYF
TGCGCCAGCATTTCGGATGGCGAGACCCAGTACTTC
>many|TRBJ2-2|TRBV28|-
CASSSQGFTGELFF
TGTGCCAGCAGTTCCCAAGGGTTCACCGGGGAGCTGTTTTTT
>many|TRBJ2-7|TRBV7-9|-
CASSPESASYEQYF
TGTGCCAGCAGCCCTGAGTCGGCCTCCTACGAGCAGTACTTC
>many|TRBJ2-1|TRBV7-9|-
CASTGLGASSYNEQFF
TGTGCCAGCACCGGCCTTGGTGCCAGCTCCTACAATGAGCAGTTCTTC
>many|TRBJ1-4|TRBV5-1|-
CASSLEGRSFEKLFF
TGCGCCAGCAGCTTGGAAGGCCGTTCGTTTGAAAAACTGTTTTTT
>-|TRBJ2-1|TRBV10-3|TRBD2
CAISDWGREGSNEQFF
TGTGCCATCAGCGACTGGGGGCGGGAGGGATCCAATGAGCAGTTCTTC
>many|TRBJ1-5|TRBV12-3/TRBV12-4|-
CASRMSEDQPQHF
TGTGCCAGCAGAATGTCGGAGGATCAGCCCCAGCATTTT
>many|TRBJ2-6|TRBV9|TRBD2
CASSHPRLAGEAGANVLTF
TGTGCCAGCAGCCACCCCCGACTAGCGGGAGAGGCTGGGGCCAACGTCCTGACTTTC
>many|TRBJ2-7|TRBV29-1|-
CSVETRKLPLYEQYF
TGCAGCGTTGAGACCCGGAAACTCCCGCTCTACGAGCAGTACTTC
>few|TRBJ2-2|TRBV11-1|TRBD1
CASSFADRGDTGELFF
TGTGCCAGCAGCTTTGCAGACAGGGGCGACACCGGGGAGCTGTTTTTT
>many|TRBJ2-7|TRBV7-2|TRBD2
CASSFGLAGGYEQYF
TGTGCCAGCAGCTTCGGACTAGCGGGAGGGTACGAGCAGTACTTC
>many|TRBJ2-7|TRBV4-2|-
CASSQDVAKSSYEQYF
TGTGCCAGCAGCCAAGATGTTGCGAAGAGCTCCTACGAGCAGTACTTC
>many|TRBJ2-1|TRBV29-1|TRBD2
CSVSTSGAYNEQFF
TGCAGCGTCTCGACTAGCGGGGCATACAATGAGCAGTTCTTC
>many|TRBJ2-7|TRBV9|TRBD2
CASSVGWEGPLFYEQYF
TGTGCCAGCAGCGTAGGGTGGGAGGGCCCTCTATTCTACGAGCAGTACTTC
>many|TRBJ2-2|TRBV11-2|-
CASSPIHTPPFF
TGTGCCAGCAGTCCCATTCACACTCCCCCGTTTTTT
>many|TRBJ2-6|TRBV5-6|-
CASSYGSGANVLTF
TGTGCCAGCAGCTATGGCTCTGGGGCCAACGTCCTGACTTTC
>many|TRBJ2-3|TRBV7-3|-
CASSLDRGVTDTQYF
TGTGCCAGCAGCTTAGACCGGGGCGTCACAGATACGCAGTATTTT
>many|TRBJ2-7|TRBV4-3|-
CASSQQLFSYEQYF
TGCGCCAGCAGCCAACAACTGTTCTCCTACGAGCAGTACTTC
>few|TRBJ2-7|TRBV7-9|-
CASSLKGRDNYEQYF
TGTGCCAGCAGCTTAAAGGGGCGGGACAACTACGAGCAGTACTTC
>-|TRBJ2-2|TRBV14|-
CASSQVTGLGTGELFF
TGTGCCAGCAGCCAAGTAACGGGACTGGGGACCGGGGAGCTGTTTTTT
>many|TRBJ1-1|TRBV12-3/TRBV12-4|-
CASRGGMNTEAFF
TGTGCCAGCAGGGGCGGGATGAACACTGAAGCTTTCTTT
>-|TRBJ2-7|TRBV28|-
CASSPPRAYEQYF
TGTGCCAGCAGTCCCCCCAGGGCCTACGAGCAGTACTTC
>-|TRBJ1-1|TRBV28|TRBD1
CASSWTGNTDAFF
TGTGCCAGCAGTTGGACAGGGAACACTGACGCTTTCTTT
>-|TRBJ2-5|TRBV12-3/TRBV12-4|TRBD1
CASSHLTGYQETQYF
TGTGCCAGCAGTCACCTGACAGGGTACCAAGAGACCCAGTACTTC
>few|TRBJ1-1|TRBV11-2|-
CASSLRGSLNTEAFF
TGTGCCAGCAGCCTTAGGGGTAGTCTGAACACTGAAGCTTTCTTT
>many|TRBJ2-6|TRBV4-2|-
CASSQEGSHSGANVLTF
TGTGCCAGCAGCCAAGAAGGCTCGCACTCTGGGGCCAACGTCCTGACTTTC
>few|TRBJ2-1|TRBV5-1|-
CASRNYNEQFF
TGCGCCAGCAGGAACTACAATGAGCAGTTCTTC
>-|TRBJ2-7|TRBV10-3|-
CAISQGGISYEQYF
TGTGCCATCAGTCAGGGGGGCATCTCCTACGAGCAGTACTTC
>many|TRBJ2-3|TRBV30|-
CAWGRGGGHTDTQYF
TGTGCCTGGGGGAGAGGCGGGGGACACACAGATACGCAGTATTTT
>many|TRBJ2-2|TRBV3-1|-
CASSQVGGGTGELFF
TGTGCCAGCAGCCAAGTGGGGGGAGGAACCGGGGAGCTGTTTTTT
>many|TRBJ2-3|TRBV24-1|-
CATSPTGPADTQYF
TGTGCCACCTCTCCGACAGGTCCGGCGGATACGCAGTATTTT
>few|TRBJ2-6|TRBV6-5|-
CASSLGDLSGANVLTF
TGTGCCAGCAGTTTGGGGGACCTCTCTGGGGCCAACGTCCTGACTTTC
>many|TRBJ1-1|TRBV7-2|TRBD1
CASSSGTGDEAFF
TGTGCCAGCAGCTCGGGGACAGGTGACGAAGCTTTCTTT
>many|TRBJ1-6|TRBV12-3/TRBV12-4|-
CASSLTGTCNSPLHF
TGTGCCAGCAGTCTGACCGGGACATGCAATTCACCCCTCCACTTT
>many|TRBJ1-1|TRBV12-3/TRBV12-4|-
CASRKEGRWTEAFF
TGTGCCAGCAGAAAGGAGGGGAGGTGGACTGAAGCTTTCTTT
>many|TRBJ2-5|TRBV4-2|-
CASTTTSQGRETQYF
TGTGCCAGCACTACGACGTCCCAGGGGAGAGAGACCCAGTACTTC
>few|TRBJ2-7|TRBV7-2|TRBD1
CASSFRTGGANEQYF
TGTGCCAGCAGCTTCAGGACAGGGGGCGCGAACGAGCAGTACTTC
>many|TRBJ2-7|TRBV7-9|-
CASSLSGVQGKLYEQYF
TGTGCCAGCAGCTTAAGTGGGGTGCAGGGGAAGTTGTACGAGCAGTACTTC
>many|TRBJ2-7|TRBV25-1|TRBD1
CASSGTGGQAYEQYF
TGTGCCAGCAGTGGGACAGGGGGTCAGGCCTACGAGCAGTACTTC
>-|TRBJ2-1|TRBV19|TRBD2
CASSILAGNLGEQFF
TGTGCCAGTAGTATACTAGCGGGAAATTTAGGTGAGCAGTTCTTC
>many|TRBJ2-3|TRBV10-3|-
CAISEGGLTDTQYF
TGTGCCATCAGTGAGGGAGGGCTTACAGATACGCAGTATTTT
>-|TRBJ2-1|TRBV19|-
CASSLLRGGSYNEQFF
TGTGCCAGTAGCCTCCTTAGGGGGGGGTCCTACAATGAGCAGTTCTTC
>many|TRBJ2-3|TRBV24-1|-
CATSDPGTPTDTQYF
TGTGCCACCAGTGACCCCGGGACACCCACGGATACGCAGTATTTT
>many|TRBJ2-7|TRBV11-1|TRBD1
CASTAPPGTEATLFYEQYF
TGTGCCAGCACCGCTCCTCCCGGGACAGAAGCTACCCTTTTCTACGAGCAGTACTTC
>many|TRBJ2-7|TRBV20-1|-
CSARTSYEQYF
TGCAGTGCCCGGACCTCCTACGAGCAGTACTTC
>many|TRBJ2-5|TRBV6-1|-
CASKTSGILQETQYF
TGTGCCAGCAAAACCTCGGGGATACTCCAAGAGACCCAGTACTTC
>many|TRBJ1-1|TRBV29-1|TRBD1
CSVDRTGSNTEAFF
TGCAGCGTTGATCGGACAGGGTCGAACACTGAAGCTTTCTTT
>many|TRBJ2-1|TRBV29-1|TRBD1
CSVTDRGLVNEQFF
TGCAGCGTAACCGACAGGGGGCTTGTCAATGAGCAGTTCTTC
>many|TRBJ2-5|TRBV5-1|-
CASSLSRGVKETQYF
TGCGCCAGCAGCTTGTCCAGGGGGGTAAAAGAGACCCAGTACTTC